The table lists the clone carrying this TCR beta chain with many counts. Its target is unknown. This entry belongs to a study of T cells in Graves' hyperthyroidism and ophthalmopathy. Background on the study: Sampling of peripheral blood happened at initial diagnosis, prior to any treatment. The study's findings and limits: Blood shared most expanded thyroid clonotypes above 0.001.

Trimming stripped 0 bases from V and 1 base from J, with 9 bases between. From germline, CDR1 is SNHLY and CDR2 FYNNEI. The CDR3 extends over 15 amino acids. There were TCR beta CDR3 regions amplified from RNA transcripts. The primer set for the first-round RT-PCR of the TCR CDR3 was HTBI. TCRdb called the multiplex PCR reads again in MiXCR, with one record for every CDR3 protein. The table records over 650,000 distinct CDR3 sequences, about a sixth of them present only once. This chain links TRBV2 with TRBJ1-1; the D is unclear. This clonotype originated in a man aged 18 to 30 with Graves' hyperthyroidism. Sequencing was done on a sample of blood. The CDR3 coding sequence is TGTGCCAGCAGTGAAGCGCTTCTGGAGAACACTGAAGCTTTCTTT. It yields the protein CASSEALLENTEAFF.